This T cell receptor beta chain was sequenced in a study of beta chain features in type 1 diabetes. Study-wide background: Similarity in age, gender and cell yields was seen between patients and healthy donors.

Stem cell-like memory, regulatory, central memory and naive CD4+ cells were sorted via CD45RO/CCR7/CD25/CD127/CD95/CD27. In the case of this clone: No antigen is known for it.

As every portion of the isolated RNA was reverse transcribed, the sequencing read expressed TCRB transcripts. Produced via immunoSEQ multiplex PCR; TCRdb's table is partial and in-frame only. The sample includes almost 350,000 clones, 8% of them seen just once. CDR1 MNHNY and CDR2 SVGAGI come from the germline V gene (reference sequence). V was pared by 6 bases and J by 4 bases, with 13 bases between. The CDR3 contains 13 residues. Notes on the study in general: People with Type 1 diabetes carried modestly yet significantly shorter TCRB CDR3s in all four CD4+ subsets.

This clonotype was obtained from a woman between 18 and 30 years old in good health. The sequenced material came from central memory CD4+ T cells from blood. The gene calls are TRBV6-6 and TRBJ2-7; D is possibly TRBD1 or TRBD2 (5 bases each). The CDR3 coding sequence is TGTGCCAGCAGAAAGGGACCGGATTACGAGCAGTACTTC. Encoded protein: CASRKGPDYEQYF.